The entry that follows covers one T cell receptor beta chain sequence. This record belongs to a study of control samples from healthy donors and cancer patients. Sequencing was performed with immunoSEQ multiplex PCR; in TCRdb, only in-frame clones are kept and a portion is missing. The sample shows 98,000 or so clones, almost 85% of them seen only once. V lost 3 bases and J lost 1, with 6 bases in between. Germline CDR1 and CDR2: WSHSY and SAAADI. This CDR3 is 13 amino acids long. The chain has TRBV10-2 and TRBJ1-1; D gene unclear. The TCR sequence derives from a man aged 18-30 years in good health. The sequenced sample consisted of blood. CDR3 in amino acids: CASSDPRNTEAFF. The CDR3 DNA reads as TGCGCCAGCAGTGACCCCAGGAACACTGAAGCTTTCTTT.